These 17 T cell receptor beta chains were sequenced from one sample in a study of blood T cell repertoires in COVID-19. Produced via immunoSEQ multiplex PCR; TCRdb's table is partial and in-frame only. The profile shows about 200,000 clones, around 82% of them singletons. Sequenced input: peripheral blood. These receptor sequences come from a woman in her 70s with acute or convalescent COVID-19.

This clone was observed a single time. The V and J genes are TRBV2 and TRBJ1-1; D is possibly TRBD1 (6 bases). Germline V gene sequence: CDR1 SNHLY, CDR2 FYNNEI. V was cut by 5 bases and J by 3 bases, with 13 bases left in between. The CDR3 consists of 14 residues. DNA of the CDR3: TGTGCCAGCAGTCCCACAGGGAGTTACACTGAAGCTTTCTTT. Translated, it gives CASSPTGSYTEAFF. Full variable domain (rest looked up from reference TRBV2 and TRBJ1-1): EPEVTQTPSHQVTQMGQEVILRCVPISNHLYFYWYRQILGQKVEFLVSFYNNEISEKSEIFDDQFSVERPDGSNFTLKIRSTKLEDSAMYFCASSPTGSYTEAFFGQGTRLTVV.

The chain has TRBV28 and TRBJ2-1; D perhaps matches TRBD1 (7 bases). Germline V lookup: CDR1 MDHEN, CDR2 SYDVKM. Trimming removed 3 bases from V and 8 bases from J, with 17 bases in between. The CDR3 consists of 15 residues. DNA of the CDR3: TGTGCCAGCAGTTTTACCCAGGAGGGGGCCGATGAGCAGTTCTTC. Translated, it gives CASSFTQEGADEQFF.

The table lists this clone with a few counts. The rearrangement links TRBV21-1 to TRBJ1-3; the table's D call, TRBD1, has no DNA check behind it. TRBV21-1 is listed as a pseudogene. The CDR3 runs 16 residues. The CDR3 DNA sequence: TGTGCCAGCAGCAAAGGGGCAGTCACCACTGGAAACACCATATATTTT. The encoded protein is CASSKGAVTTGNTIYF.

The chain uses TRBV3-1 (or the pseudogene TRBV3-2) and TRBJ1-6; D remains unclear. The CDR3 has 15 amino acids. The germline CDR1 and CDR2 sequences are LGHDT and YNNKEL (reference sequence). Between the trimmed V and J ends, which lost 3 bases and 6 bases, there was a span of 12 bases. The CDR3 sequence is CASSHFRPGNSPLHF. The CDR3 bases are TGTGCCAGCAGCCATTTCCGACCGGGTAATTCACCCCTCCACTTT.

The chain joins TRBV15 to TRBJ2-7, with 12 nucleotides matching TRBD2. The CDR3 consists of 14 residues. The trim removed 4 bases at V and 3 bases at J, leaving 1 base unmatched. Germline V gives CDR1 LNHNV, CDR2 YYDKDF (reference sequence). As DNA, the CDR3 is TGTGCCACCAGCAAACTAGCGGGAGGCTACGAGCAGTACTTC. Protein sequence: CATSKLAGGYEQYF.

This clone was recorded a few times. J is TRBJ2-1 and V is TRBV4-2, with a tentative D call TRBD2 (6 bases). This CDR3 is built from 18 residues. The ends were cut back, 4 bases at V and 2 bases at J, with 21 bases in the middle. Germline V lookup: CDR1 LGHNA, CDR2 YNFKEQ. CDR3 sequence (DNA): TGTGCCAGCAGCCTTTCTGCCCTTATAGCGGTAGCCTACAATGAGCAGTTCTTC. This sequence encodes CASSLSALIAVAYNEQFF.

This sequence joins TRBV6-6 and TRBJ2-7, with 10 nucleotides matching TRBD1. V lost 0 bases, J lost 6 bases, and 5 bases stayed unmatched. The CDR3 contains 15 residues. Looked up from germline, CDR1 is MNHNY and CDR2 is SVGAGI (reference sequence). The DNA for the CDR3 is TGTGCCAGCAGTTACTCACCGGGACAGGGGTCCGAGCAGTACTTC. Residues: CASSYSPGQGSEQYF.

This clone was picked up one time. CDR3 residues: CASRTFRTASGNTIYF. CDR3 nucleotide sequence: TGTGCCAGCAGGACCTTTCGGACAGCATCTGGAAACACCATATATTTT. The chain combines TRBV2 with TRBJ1-3; D possibly corresponds to TRBD1 (6 bases). The CDR3 sequence is 16 residues long. Germline V CDR1 and CDR2: SNHLY, FYNNEI. Trimming took 6 bases from V and 1 from J, leaving 16 bases between them.

The chain is built from TRBV5-1 and TRBJ2-1; 11 nucleotides agree with TRBD2. Unmatched junction bases numbered 17, after V lost 4 bases and J lost 2 bases. The CDR3 spans 20 residues. Germline loops: CDR1 SGHRS, CDR2 YFSETQ. The CDR3 here is CASSQTIAGGGPPPYNEQFF. The CDR3 region has the DNA TGCGCCAGCAGCCAGACCATAGCGGGAGGGGGACCTCCCCCCTACAATGAGCAGTTCTTC.

The chain employs TRBV6-6 and TRBJ2-7; 9 bases align to TRBD2. Germline assignment: CDR1 MNHNY and CDR2 SVGAGI (reference sequence). V shed 7 bases, J shed 5 bases, and the junction held 9 bases outside the gene matches. The length of the CDR3 is 14 residues. The CDR3: CASKVGGRAHEQYF. The CDR3 region has the DNA TGTGCCAGCAAGGTCGGCGGGAGGGCCCACGAGCAGTACTTC.

This clone was seen more than once but under ten times. The chain carries TRBV19 and TRBJ2-2; TRBD1 matches 12 bases. Germline CDR1 is LNHDA and CDR2 is SQIVND (reference sequence). V shed 4 bases and J 7 bases; nucleotides not matched to a gene: 7. The CDR3 is 16 amino acids. The CDR3 region has the DNA TGTGCCAGTAGTACCCCAGGGACAGGGGGCTTCGGGGAGCTGTTTTTT. This gives the protein CASSTPGTGGFGELFF.

This clone was found once. The gene calls are TRBV5-4 and TRBJ2-3; D gene uncertain. CDR3 length: 14 amino acids. Between the trimmed V and J ends, which lost 1 base and 4 bases, there was a span of 10 bases. Germline V lookup: CDR1 SGHNT, CDR2 YYREEE (reference sequence). CDR3 nucleotides: TGTGCCAGCAGCTTGAGCCAGAGGTCAGATACGCAGTATTTT. Translated: CASSLSQRSDTQYF.

J is TRBJ1-1 and V is TRBV3-1 (or the pseudogene TRBV3-2); D might be TRBD1 (6 bases). Trimming shortened V by 8 bases and J by 0 bases, and 10 bases separated the two germline ends. The CDR3 is 13 residues long. Germline CDR1 LGHDT, CDR2 YNNKEL (reference sequence). DNA of the CDR3: TGTGCCAGCGAAAACAGGGTGAACACTGAAGCTTTCTTT. Residues: CASENRVNTEAFF.

CDR3 coding DNA: TGTGCCAGCCGCGGGGGGGGCGCATATCAGCCCCAGCATTTT. Encoded protein: CASRGGGAYQPQHF. This rearrangement joins TRBV28 to TRBJ1-5; D perhaps matches TRBD1 (6 bases). Germline assignment: CDR1 MDHEN and CDR2 SYDVKM. V lost 8 bases and J 5 bases, leaving 16 bases between the germline ends. CDR3 length equals 14 residues.

The chain recombines TRBV7-9 with TRBJ1-6; unclear D gene. The V and J ends lost 4 bases and 5 bases respectively, with 12 bases between them. The CDR3 covers 15 residues. The germline V gene encodes CDR1 SEHNR and CDR2 FQNEAQ (reference sequence). The CDR3 spells CASSSQASDNSPLHF. The CDR3, as DNA: TGTGCCAGCAGCTCGCAGGCTTCTGATAATTCACCCCTCCACTTT.

The chain joins TRBV30 to TRBJ1-1; D may be TRBD1 (5 bases). Germline V gives CDR1 GTSNPN, CDR2 SVGIG (reference sequence). This CDR3 comprises 11 residues. V shed 4 bases and J shed 4 bases, with 7 bases lying between them. The CDR3 sequence is CAWTGLTEAFF. CDR3 bases: TGTGCCTGGACAGGGCTCACTGAAGCTTTCTTT.

The chain uses TRBV10-3 and TRBJ2-7, with 9 positions matching TRBD1. The CDR3 length is 17 residues. Germline V CDR1 and CDR2: ENHRY, SYGVKD. The V gene end was trimmed by 3 bases and the J gene end by 3 bases; junction bases not matched to a gene: 12. The CDR3 coding sequence is TGTGCCATCAGTGACCCCCGCACAGGGGGCGGATTCTACGAGCAGTACTTC. This sequence encodes CAISDPRTGGGFYEQYF.